This T cell receptor (beta chain) originates from a study of blood T cell repertoires in COVID-19. Measured with immunoSEQ multiplex PCR; TCRdb has only the in-frame clones, and not every one. The repertoire consists of some 180,000 clones, with around 87% occurring once and the leading ten covering around 0.63%. The germline CDR1 and CDR2 sequences are SEHNR and FQNEAQ (reference sequence). The CDR3 contains 15 residues. V was pared by 1 base and J by 7 bases, with 6 bases of the junction left unmatched. The V gene is TRBV7-9, the J gene TRBJ2-1; 8 bases are shared with TRBD2. The receptor was derived from a man between 45 and 60 years old with acute or convalescent COVID-19. Sequencing was performed on peripheral blood. The CDR3: CASSLVSGKLNEQFF. For the CDR3, the DNA is TGTGCCAGCAGCTTAGTTAGCGGGAAATTAAATGAGCAGTTCTTC.